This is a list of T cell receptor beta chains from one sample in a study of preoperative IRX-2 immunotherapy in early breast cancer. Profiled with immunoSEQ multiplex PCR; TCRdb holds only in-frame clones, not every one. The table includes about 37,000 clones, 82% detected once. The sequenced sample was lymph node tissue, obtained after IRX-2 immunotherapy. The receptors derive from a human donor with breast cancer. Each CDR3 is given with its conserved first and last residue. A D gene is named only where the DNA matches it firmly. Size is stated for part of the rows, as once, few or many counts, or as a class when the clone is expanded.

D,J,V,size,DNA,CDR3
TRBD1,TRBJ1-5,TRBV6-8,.,TGTGCCAGCAGCCGGACAGGGGGTAGCAATCAGCCCCAGCATTTT,CASSRTGGSNQPQHF
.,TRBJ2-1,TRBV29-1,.,TGCAGCGTTGAAAGGGGTATGGGTGAGCAGTTCTTC,CSVERGMGEQFF
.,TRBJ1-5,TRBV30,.,TGTGCCTGGAGTCCCTCCCCGTCAGATTATAGCAATCAGCCCCAGCATTTT,CAWSPSPSDYSNQPQHF
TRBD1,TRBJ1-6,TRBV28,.,TGTGCCAGCAGTATCCCAACCGGGACAGGTGATAATTCACCCCTCCACTTT,CASSIPTGTGDNSPLHF
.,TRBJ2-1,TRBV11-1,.,TGTGCCAGCAGCTCCACTCTCCTGAGGAATGAGCAGTTCTTC,CASSSTLLRNEQFF
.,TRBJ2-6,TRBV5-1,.,TGCGCCAGCAGCCGACAGGTCTCTGGGGCCAACGTCCTGACTTTC,CASSRQVSGANVLTF
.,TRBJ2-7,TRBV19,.,TGTGCCAGTAGGAAGACAGATACCTACGAGCAGTACTTC,CASRKTDTYEQYF
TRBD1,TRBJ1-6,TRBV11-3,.,TGTGCCAGCAGCTTGGATTGGGGCGGTACGGGACAGGGATTTTCACCCCTCCACTTT,CASSLDWGGTGQGFSPLHF
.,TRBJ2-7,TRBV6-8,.,TGTGCCAGCAGGGCTGCTTCTTACGAGCAGTACTTC,CASRAASYEQYF
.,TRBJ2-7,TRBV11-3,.,TGTGCCAGCAGCTCGCGGGACCTCTCCTACGAGCAGTACTTC,CASSSRDLSYEQYF
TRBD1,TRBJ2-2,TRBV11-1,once,TGTGCCAGCAACTACGACAGGGGGAATACCGGGGAGCTGTTTTTT,CASNYDRGNTGELFF
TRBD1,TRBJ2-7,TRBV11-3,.,TGTGCCAGCAGCCTAGGGACAGCTCCCTACGAGCAGTACTTC,CASSLGTAPYEQYF
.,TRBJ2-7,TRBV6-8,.,TGTGCCAGCAGTTACGTACAGGGAAGCTACGAGCAGTACTTC,CASSYVQGSYEQYF
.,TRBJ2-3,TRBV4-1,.,TGCGCCAGCAGCCAAGTCACAGGGACGTCAGATACGCAGTATTTT,CASSQVTGTSDTQYF
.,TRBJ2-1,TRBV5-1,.,TGCGCCAGCAGCTTGGAGAGTCAGGGGTGGAATGAGCAGTTCTTC,CASSLESQGWNEQFF
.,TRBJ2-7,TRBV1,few,TGCGCCAGCAGCCAGGTTACAGGAGGTTCCGACTACGAGCAGTACTTC,CASSQVTGGSDYEQYF
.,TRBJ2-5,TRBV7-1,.,TGTGCCAGCAGCTCAGGGACAGCCGGGGAGACCCAGTACTTC,CASSSGTAGETQYF
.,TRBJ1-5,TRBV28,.,TGTGCCAGCAGCCAGAGGGGTGGCAATCAGCCCCAGCATTTT,CASSQRGGNQPQHF
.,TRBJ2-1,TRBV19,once,TGTGCCAGTAGTCCCCGAGGGCGGGATGAGCAGTTCTTC,CASSPRGRDEQFF
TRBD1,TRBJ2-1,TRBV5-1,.,TGCGCCAGCAGCTTGGAGCACCCGGGACAGGGGGCTTATGAGCAGTTCTTC,CASSLEHPGQGAYEQFF
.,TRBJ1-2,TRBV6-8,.,TGTGCCAGCAGTTACTCCCGTCGACAGGACCTGTCTGTGGATGGCTACACCTTC,CASSYSRRQDLSVDGYTF
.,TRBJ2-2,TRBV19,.,TGTGCCAGTAGTCTATGGTCGCGGGCGCGGGCGAACACCGGGGAGCTGTTTTTT,CASSLWSRARANTGELFF
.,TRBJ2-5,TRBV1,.,TGCGCCAGCAGCCAACTCCTTCTAGCGGGGGGGCGGGAGACCCAGTACTTC,CASSQLLLAGGRETQYF
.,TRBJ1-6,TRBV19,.,TGTGCCAGTAGTATCGCGACAGCGGATAATTCACCCCTCCACTTT,CASSIATADNSPLHF
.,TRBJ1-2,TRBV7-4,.,TGTGCCAGCAGCTTAGTGCCGGACTATGGCTACACCTTC,CASSLVPDYGYTF
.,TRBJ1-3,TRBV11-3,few,TGTGCCAGCAGCTTACAAGGAGGTCGGGACACCATATATTTT,CASSLQGGRDTIYF
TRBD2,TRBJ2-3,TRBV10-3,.,TGTGCCATCAGTGAGGGACTAGGCACAGATACGCAGTATTTT,CAISEGLGTDTQYF
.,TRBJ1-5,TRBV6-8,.,TGTGCCATCACCGAGGGGGAGGATCAGCCCCAGCATTTT,CAITEGEDQPQHF
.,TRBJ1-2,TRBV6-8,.,TGTGCCAGCAGTTACGACGGGACAAAATATGGCTACACCTTC,CASSYDGTKYGYTF
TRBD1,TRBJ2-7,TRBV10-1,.,TGCGCCAGCAGCTGGACAGGGAGCTACGAGCAGTACTTC,CASSWTGSYEQYF
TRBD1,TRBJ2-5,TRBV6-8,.,TGTGCCAGCAGTTACCCAGGGGGATTCGAGACCCAGTACTTC,CASSYPGGFETQYF